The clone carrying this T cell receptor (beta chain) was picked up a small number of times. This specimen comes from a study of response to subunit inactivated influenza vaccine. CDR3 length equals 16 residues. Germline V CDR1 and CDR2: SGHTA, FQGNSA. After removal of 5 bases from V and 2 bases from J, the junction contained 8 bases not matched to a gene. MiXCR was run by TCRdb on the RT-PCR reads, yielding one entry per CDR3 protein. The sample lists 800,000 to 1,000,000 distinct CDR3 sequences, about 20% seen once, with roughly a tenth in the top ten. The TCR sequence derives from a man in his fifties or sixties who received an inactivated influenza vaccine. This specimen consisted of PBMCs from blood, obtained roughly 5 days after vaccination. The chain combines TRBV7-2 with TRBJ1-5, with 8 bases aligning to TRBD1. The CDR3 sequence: CASSANRGQGNQPQHF. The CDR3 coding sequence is TGTGCCAGCAGCGCCAACAGGGGACAGGGCAATCAGCCCCAGCATTTT.